Here is one T cell receptor (beta chain) with its context. The antigen is unknown. One end of the junction is discordant with germline, which a read error may explain. The sample originates from a study of shared clonotypes between healthy human individuals. Several immunoSEQ 96-well plates shared each subset's DNA, each plate a replicate. TCRdb's copy holds only in-frame clones and misses some; the assay was immunoSEQ multiplex PCR. The sample records approximately 2.5 million clones, more than 80% being singletons. This CDR3 is 15 amino acids long. Germline assignment: CDR1 SGHVS and CDR2 FQNEAQ. Study observations and caveats: Exclusively blood specimens were collected; tissue repertoires likely differ.

The chain recombines TRBV7-8 with TRBJ1-3, with a tentative D call TRBD1 (5 bases). The source material was naive CD4+ T cells sorted from blood. Sample subset: CD45RA+ positively selected. The source is a man aged 18 to 29 in good health. In DNA, the CDR3 is TGTGCCAGCAGCCTAGCGGGGACGAGTGGAAACACCATATATTTT. This encodes CASSLAGTSGNTIYF.